This T cell receptor (beta chain) was captured by sequencing in a study of blood T cell repertoires in COVID-19. The wider study: From the United States, Italy and Spain came samples of acute and convalescent COVID-19. T cells, B-cell-depleted T cells, or PBMCs provided the cDNA or gDNA that served as material.

This clone was picked up a small number of times. In the original processing: Amplification of reference gene primers provided the estimated nucleated cell counts. The protocol was immunoSEQ multiplex PCR, while the TCRdb copy is restricted to in-frame clones and leaves out a portion. V, J and clone size are those of that table, while D and trimming were read from the DNA. The repertoire consists of 400,000 to 450,000 clones, with 70% to 90% occurring once and the leading ten covering around 0.92%. A Seattle source enrolled patients during active infection and followed them longitudinally. The CDR3 has 15 amino acids. Germline CDR1 reads SGDLS; CDR2 reads YYNGEE. V dropped 3 bases and J dropped 5 bases, with 15 bases sitting between them.

The sequenced material came from peripheral blood. The chain uses TRBV9 and TRBJ1-5, with unresolved D. The TCR sequence derives from a man younger than 35 with COVID-19, enrolled during active disease. The CDR3 is CASSASADTYQPQHF. CDR3 coding DNA: TGTGCCAGCAGCGCAAGTGCCGACACCTATCAGCCCCAGCATTTT. The full variable domain, with the rest looked up from reference TRBV9 and TRBJ1-5, is DSGVTQTPKHLITATGQRVTLRCSPRSGDLSVYWYQQSLDQGLQFLIQYYNGEERAKGNILERFSAQQFPDLHSELNLSSLELGDSALYFCASSASADTYQPQHFGDGTRLSIL.